These T cell receptor beta chains were read from a single sample in a study of identical twins. TCRdb reprocessed the 5' RACE reads via MiXCR and lists one record per CDR3 protein. Among 350,000 to 450,000 distinct CDR3 sequences listed, about 18% were seen once. Sequencing input: naive T cells sorted from blood. The receptor source for this set is a man aged 50 to 60 in good health. Both conserved end residues are part of each CDR3. A D gene is named only where the DNA matches it firmly. The size entry is marked missing in some rows and otherwise reads once, few, many or a size class.

clone_size	d_call	j_call	v_call	cdr3_nt	cdr3_aa
-	-	TRBJ2-4	TRBV9	TGTGCCAGCAGCGTAGGGGTAGGGATGTCGAACATTCAGTACTTC	CASSVGVGMSNIQYF
-	-	TRBJ2-5	TRBV6-2/TRBV6-3	TGTGCCAGCAGTTACGGGGATTATCCTGAGACCCAGTACTTC	CASSYGDYPETQYF
many	-	TRBJ2-1	TRBV25-1	TGTGCCAGCAGTGAAGGAGGGAGCCTCGAGCAGTTCTTC	CASSEGGSLEQFF
-	-	TRBJ2-2	TRBV7-9	TGTGCCAGCAGCAGGGCCGGTCCGGGGGAGCTGTTTTTT	CASSRAGPGELFF
many	TRBD1	TRBJ2-7	TRBV5-1	TGCGCCAGCAGCTTGGAGGCGACAGGGATACTAGGGTCCTACGAGCAGTACTTC	CASSLEATGILGSYEQYF
many	-	TRBJ1-6	TRBV28	TGTGCCAGCAGTTTCCTCCCGTCGAGCAGGGAAATTAGAAGCTCCTATAATTCACCCCTCCACTTT	CASSFLPSSREIRSSYNSPLHF
few	TRBD2	TRBJ2-7	TRBV9	TGTGCCAGCAGCGAAGGACTAGCGGGATTAGACGAGCAGTACTTC	CASSEGLAGLDEQYF
many	-	TRBJ2-7	TRBV6-5	TGTGCCAGCAGTTTAGACAGCACCTACGAGCAGTACTTC	CASSLDSTYEQYF
few	-	TRBJ2-3	TRBV12-3/TRBV12-4	TGTGCCAGCAGTGAACTACGCCGGGCGCAGTATTTT	CASSELRRAQYF
-	-	TRBJ2-5	TRBV7-2	TGTGCCAGCAGCTTAGCGCGGTCAAACCAAGAGACCCAGTACTTC	CASSLARSNQETQYF
few	TRBD1	TRBJ1-2	TRBV7-2	TGTGCCAGCAGCCGCAGAGCGGGGACAGTTTCTAACTATGGCTACACCTTC	CASSRRAGTVSNYGYTF
few	-	TRBJ2-2	TRBV10-3	TGTGCCATCAGGACCGGGACACGAGAGACCGGGGAGCTGTTTTTT	CAIRTGTRETGELFF
few	-	TRBJ2-7	TRBV14	TGTGCCAGCAGCCAAGGAGAGCAGTACTTC	CASSQGEQYF
few	TRBD1	TRBJ1-2	TRBV5-5	TGTGCCAGCAGCTTGGAGACAGGGCGGTATATCTATGGCTACACCTTC	CASSLETGRYIYGYTF
many	-	TRBJ2-1	TRBV15	TGTGCCACCAGCGGAAGGAGGGGCTCCTACAATGAGCAGTTCTTC	CATSGRRGSYNEQFF
-	TRBD2	TRBJ2-3	TRBV29-1	TGCAGCGTCCCAGACTCTCTAGCGGGAGTATACATAAGCACAGGTACGCAGTATTTT	CSVPDSLAGVYISTGTQYF
-	-	TRBJ1-3	TRBV4-3	TGCGCCAGCAGCCTCCGTGGGGGCACCTCTGGAAACACCATATATTTT	CASSLRGGTSGNTIYF
-	-	TRBJ2-3	TRBV12-3/TRBV12-4	TGTGCCAGCAGTTTGGGGGTAGATAAAGATACGCAGTATTTT	CASSLGVDKDTQYF
many	-	TRBJ2-1	TRBV10-3	TGTGCCATCCGAGGGGCCAGGGCCTACAATGAGCAGTTCTTC	CAIRGARAYNEQFF
-	TRBD2	TRBJ2-1	TRBV4-3	TGCGCCAGCAGCCAAGAACTAGCGGGGCGGAAAGCCTACAATGAGCAGTTCTTC	CASSQELAGRKAYNEQFF
many	TRBD2	TRBJ2-7	TRBV20-1	TGCAGTGCCTGGACTAGCGGGTTTAGCTCCTACGAGCAGTACTTC	CSAWTSGFSSYEQYF
few	-	TRBJ2-3	TRBV7-6	TGTGCCAGCAGCCTTCCGGGGACCAATACGCAGTATTTT	CASSLPGTNTQYF
many	TRBD1	TRBJ2-2	TRBV20-1	TGCAGTGCTCCTTGGCAGGGGGCGGTTCGGACCGGGGAGCTGTTTTTT	CSAPWQGAVRTGELFF
-	-	TRBJ2-2	TRBV11-2	TGTGCCAGCAGCTCCCGGCCCGGCACCGGGGAGCTGTTTTTT	CASSSRPGTGELFF
-	TRBD2	TRBJ2-7	TRBV7-9	TGTGCCAGCAGCCCCCGGGCGGGGGGCACCTACGAGCAGTACTTC	CASSPRAGGTYEQYF
few	-	TRBJ2-2	TRBV9	TGTGCCAGCAGCGTAAGCAGGGAAGCGAACACCGGGGAGCTGTTTTTT	CASSVSREANTGELFF
-	TRBD2	TRBJ2-7	TRBV4-3	TGCGCCAGCAGCCAAGATCCGACTAGCGGGGGTAACAAGCAGTACTTC	CASSQDPTSGGNKQYF
few	TRBD1	TRBJ2-1	TRBV7-2	TGTGCCAGCAGCTTCCGGGACAGCAACGAGCAGTTCTTC	CASSFRDSNEQFF
many	TRBD2	TRBJ2-5	TRBV5-1	TGCGCCAGCAGCTTAAGCGGGAGGGTGGAAGAGACCCAGTACTTC	CASSLSGRVEETQYF
many	-	TRBJ2-1	TRBV13	TGTGCCAGCAGCTTAGTCCAGGGGACACCTACAGATGAGCAGTTCTTC	CASSLVQGTPTDEQFF
-	-	TRBJ2-7	TRBV10-3	TGTGCCATCAGGCAGGGATCCCACGAGCAGTACTTC	CAIRQGSHEQYF
-	-	TRBJ2-1	TRBV29-1	TGCAGCCTCGGGACCTCATCCTACAATGAGCAGTTCTTC	CSLGTSSYNEQFF
few	TRBD1	TRBJ1-3	TRBV4-3	TGCGCCAGCAGCCAGTATTGGACAGGGTCTGGAAACACCATATATTTT	CASSQYWTGSGNTIYF
many	-	TRBJ2-1	TRBV12-3/TRBV12-4	TGTGCCAGCAGGTCTAGCGCCCTAACCTACAATGAGCAGTTCTTC	CASRSSALTYNEQFF
-	TRBD1	TRBJ2-5	TRBV6-1	TGTGCCAGCAGTCCAACTACAGGGGTAACGCAAGAGACCCAGTACTTC	CASSPTTGVTQETQYF
-	-	TRBJ2-3	TRBV20-1	TGCAGTGCTAGGGGGACTCCAGATACGCAGTATTTT	CSARGTPDTQYF
-	-	TRBJ1-4	TRBV20-1	TGCAGTGCTAGAGATGTCGCAGGCTTGGGTGAAAAACTGTTTTTT	CSARDVAGLGEKLFF
few	TRBD2	TRBJ2-1	TRBV28	TGTGCCAGCAGTTTACCCCGAGGCGGGAGGAATGAGCAGTTCTTC	CASSLPRGGRNEQFF
few	-	TRBJ2-1	TRBV5-1	TGCGCCAGCAGCTCACTCCTAGGTGAGCAGTTCTTC	CASSSLLGEQFF
-	TRBD2	TRBJ2-3	TRBV12-3/TRBV12-4	TGTGCCAGCAGTTTAGGAGGGACTAGCGGCACAGATACGCAGTATTTT	CASSLGGTSGTDTQYF
many	-	TRBJ1-1	TRBV12-3/TRBV12-4	TGTGCCAGCAGTTTCGAAATCCGAACGAACACTGAAGCTTTCTTT	CASSFEIRTNTEAFF
many	-	TRBJ2-7	TRBV6-5	TGTGCCAGCAGCCGGGACAACTACGAGCAGTACTTC	CASSRDNYEQYF
-	TRBD1	TRBJ2-7	TRBV28	TGTGCCAGCAGCTCTGCCGGGACAGGGTCCCACGAGCAGTACTTC	CASSSAGTGSHEQYF
few	-	TRBJ2-5	TRBV20-1	TGCAGTGCTAGAGAGGTCAGGGGGGTCCAAGAGACCCAGTACTTC	CSAREVRGVQETQYF
few	TRBD2	TRBJ2-7	TRBV6-1	TGTGCCAGCAGCACCCAGCGGGAGTCCTACGAGCAGTACTTC	CASSTQRESYEQYF
-	-	TRBJ2-3	TRBV20-1	TGCAGTGCTAGAGTCTTGTACGGGGCCAGCACAGATACGCAGTATTTT	CSARVLYGASTDTQYF
few	-	TRBJ2-1	TRBV3-1	TGTGCCAGCAGCCAAGTTCGTTCCCGGGACAATGAGCAGTTCTTC	CASSQVRSRDNEQFF
-	-	TRBJ2-7	TRBV10-2	TGCGCCAGCTCCTTGGGGGCAGGGGTCGTCTACGAGCAGTACTTC	CASSLGAGVVYEQYF
many	TRBD1	TRBJ2-1	TRBV11-2	TGTGCCAGCAGCTCGACCGGGACAGGGGTGAATGAGCAGTTCTTC	CASSSTGTGVNEQFF
-	-	TRBJ2-7	TRBV6-2/TRBV6-3	TGTGCCAGCAGTTTCCGGACCTCCTACGAGCAGTACTTC	CASSFRTSYEQYF